This TCR beta chain was obtained from a study of regulatory T cells in long-lasting Graves disease. Study-wide results and limits: Researchers examined only peripheral blood and not thyroid tissue. Preferential use of TRBV28, TRBJ1-2 and TRBJ2-5 was seen in persistent disease.

This clonotype showed up just a few times. Its antigen is still unknown. Described time point: persistent/refractory GD, antithyroid drugs over 5 years with positive TRAb. There was RNA extracted from PBMCs, and the TCR library was made from it. Graves' disease diagnosis was established per American Thyroid Association guidelines. CDR3-region Arm-PCR and iRepertoire HTBI primers produced the TCR beta libraries. In the original processing: Identification across samples found fewer than 65 TRBV and about 13 TRBJ segments. TCRdb used MiXCR to reprocess the multiplex PCR reads, holding one entry per CDR3 protein. None of the V and J calls come from the authors' own analysis; TCRdb made them. The sample contains roughly 400,000 distinct CDR3 sequences, about a fifth of which appear only once. V gave up 6 bases and J gave up 5 bases, with 16 bases separating them. CDR1 and CDR2 (germline): KGHDR, SFDVKD. The CDR3 totals 14 residues.

The chain is built from TRBV24-1 and TRBJ2-7; TRBD2 is a possible D gene (5 bases). The starting material was peripheral blood mononuclear cells (PBMCs), obtained when the disease was refractory, from a patient treated with antithyroid drugs. The sequence was obtained from a female donor with Graves disease. CDR3 coding DNA: TGTGCCACCAGTTTACTAGTAACGGTTGACGAGCAGTACTTC. Translating it yields CATSLLVTVDEQYF.